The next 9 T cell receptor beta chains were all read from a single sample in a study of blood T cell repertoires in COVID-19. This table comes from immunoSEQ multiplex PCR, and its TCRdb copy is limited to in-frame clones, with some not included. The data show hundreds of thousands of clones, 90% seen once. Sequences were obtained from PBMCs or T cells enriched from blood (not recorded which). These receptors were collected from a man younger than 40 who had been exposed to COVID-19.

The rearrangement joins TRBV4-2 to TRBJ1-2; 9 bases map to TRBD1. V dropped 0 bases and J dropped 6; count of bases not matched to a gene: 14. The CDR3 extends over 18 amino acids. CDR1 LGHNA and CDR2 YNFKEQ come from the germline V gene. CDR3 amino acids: CASSQDTSFGTGLHGYTF. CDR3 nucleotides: TGTGCCAGCAGCCAAGATACATCCTTTGGGACAGGGCTGCATGGCTACACCTTC.

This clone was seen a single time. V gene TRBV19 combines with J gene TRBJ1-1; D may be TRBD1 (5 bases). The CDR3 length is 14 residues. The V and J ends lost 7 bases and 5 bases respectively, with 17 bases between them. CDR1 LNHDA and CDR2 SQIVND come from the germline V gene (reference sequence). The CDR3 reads CASKGVERRTEAFF. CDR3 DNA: TGTGCCAGTAAAGGGGTTGAAAGAAGGACTGAAGCTTTCTTT.

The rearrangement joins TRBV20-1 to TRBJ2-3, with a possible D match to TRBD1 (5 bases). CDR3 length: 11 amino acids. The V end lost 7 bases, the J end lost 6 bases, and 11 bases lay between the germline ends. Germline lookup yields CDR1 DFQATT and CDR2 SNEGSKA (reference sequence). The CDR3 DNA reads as TGCAGTGTAAGACAGACGGATACGCAGTATTTT. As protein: CSVRQTDTQYF.

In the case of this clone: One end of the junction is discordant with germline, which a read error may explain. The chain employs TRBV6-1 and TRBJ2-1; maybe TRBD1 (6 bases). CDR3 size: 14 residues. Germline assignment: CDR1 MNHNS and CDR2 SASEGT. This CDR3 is CASSDPGQRFELFF. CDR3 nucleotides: TGTGCCAGCAGTGATCCCGGACAGCGCTTTGAGCTGTTCTTC.

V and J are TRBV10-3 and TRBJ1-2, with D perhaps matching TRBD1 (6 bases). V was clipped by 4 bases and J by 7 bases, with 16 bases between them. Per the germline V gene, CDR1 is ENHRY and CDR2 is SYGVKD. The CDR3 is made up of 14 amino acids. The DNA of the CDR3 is TGTGCCATCAGTGGACCCGGGACACGGGCTGGCTACACCTTC. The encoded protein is CAISGPGTRAGYTF.

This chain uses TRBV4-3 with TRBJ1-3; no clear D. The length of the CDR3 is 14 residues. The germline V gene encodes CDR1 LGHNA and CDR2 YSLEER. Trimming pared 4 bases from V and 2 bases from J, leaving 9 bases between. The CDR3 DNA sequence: TGCGCCAGCAGCCCTCAACACACTGGAAACACCATATATTTT. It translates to CASSPQHTGNTIYF.

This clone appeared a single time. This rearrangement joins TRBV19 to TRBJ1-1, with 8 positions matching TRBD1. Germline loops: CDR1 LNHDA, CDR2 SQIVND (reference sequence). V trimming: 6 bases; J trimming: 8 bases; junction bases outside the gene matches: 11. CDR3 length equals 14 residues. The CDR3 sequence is CASRRGTGVLEAFF. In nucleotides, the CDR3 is TGTGCCAGTAGGCGCGGGACAGGAGTTTTAGAAGCTTTCTTT.

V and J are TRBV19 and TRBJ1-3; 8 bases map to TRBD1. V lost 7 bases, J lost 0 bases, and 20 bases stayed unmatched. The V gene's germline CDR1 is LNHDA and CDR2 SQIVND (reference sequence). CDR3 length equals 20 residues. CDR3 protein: CASTPRMGQARELSGNTIYF. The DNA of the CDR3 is TGTGCCAGTACCCCTAGGATGGGACAGGCCCGTGAACTCTCTGGAAACACCATATATTTT.

CDR3 residues: CASSQDGLAGAPTGELFF. CDR3 DNA: TGCGCCAGCAGCCAAGATGGGCTAGCGGGGGCGCCCACCGGGGAGCTGTTTTTT. The gene calls are TRBV4-3 and TRBJ2-2, with TRBD2 identical over 10 bases. The CDR3 sequence is 18 residues long. Per germline, CDR1 LGHNA and CDR2 YSLEER. V trimming: 0 bases; J trimming: 4 bases; junction bases outside the gene matches: 8.